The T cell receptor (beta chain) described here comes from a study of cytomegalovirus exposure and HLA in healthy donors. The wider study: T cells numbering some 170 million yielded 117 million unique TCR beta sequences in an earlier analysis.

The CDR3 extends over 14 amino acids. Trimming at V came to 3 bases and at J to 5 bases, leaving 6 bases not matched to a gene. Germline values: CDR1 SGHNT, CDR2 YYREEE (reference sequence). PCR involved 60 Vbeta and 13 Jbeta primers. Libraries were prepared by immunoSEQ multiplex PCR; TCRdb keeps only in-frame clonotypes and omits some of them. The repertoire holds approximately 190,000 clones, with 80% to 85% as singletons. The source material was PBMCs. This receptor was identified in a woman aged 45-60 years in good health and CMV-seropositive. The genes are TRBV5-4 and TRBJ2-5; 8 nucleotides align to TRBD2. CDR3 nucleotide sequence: TGTGCCAGCAGCTCGAGCGGGAGTAGCGAGACCCAGTACTTC. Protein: CASSSSGSSETQYF.